A selection of T cell receptor beta chains follows, all from one sample in a study of cytomegalovirus exposure and HLA in healthy donors. Sequencing used immunoSEQ multiplex PCR; TCRdb keeps in-frame clones, though not all of them. The sample has 110,000 to 150,000 clones, roughly nine tenths seen once; the top ten hold about 2.8%. Input material: PBMCs. These receptors all stem from a man aged 18 to 30 in good health and CMV-seronegative. Each CDR3 is given with its conserved first and last residue. The order of the fields is J gene, V gene, D gene, clone size, CDR3 protein, CDR3 DNA. The D gene is left open where the match is weak. Only part of the rows carry a size: once, few, many, or a class if the clone is expanded.

TRBJ2-1 TRBV15 . . CATSSLTPTGGLYNEQFF TGTGCCACCAGCAGCCTCACCCCAACGGGGGGCCTGTACAATGAGCAGTTCTTC
TRBJ2-3 TRBV19 . once CASSIGQFSDTQYF TGTGCCAGTAGTATTGGACAGTTTTCAGATACGCAGTATTTT
TRBJ2-3 TRBV30 . . CAWSAEIADTQYF TGTGCCTGGAGTGCAGAAATCGCAGATACGCAGTATTTT
TRBJ2-2 TRBV27 TRBD2 . CATKNTAGLAGVGTGELFF TGTGCCACCAAGAATACCGCGGGGCTAGCGGGAGTAGGGACCGGGGAGCTGTTTTTT
TRBJ2-5 TRBV5-1 TRBD1 . CASSLEGGRIGTQYF TGCGCCAGCAGCTTGGAAGGGGGCCGGATAGGGACCCAGTACTTC
TRBJ2-1 TRBV4-1 . once CASSQVAAIHPRAANEQFF TGCGCCAGCAGCCAAGTGGCGGCAATCCACCCCAGAGCCGCCAATGAGCAGTTCTTC
TRBJ2-1 TRBV9 TRBD2 . CASSVAASGRFNEQFF TGTGCCAGCAGCGTAGCGGCTAGCGGGAGATTCAATGAGCAGTTCTTC
TRBJ2-2 TRBV7-6 . . CASSLVGGVSTGELFF TGTGCCAGCAGCTTAGTTGGGGGCGTTAGCACCGGGGAGCTGTTTTTT
TRBJ2-7 TRBV15 TRBD1 . CATSREEGQGVGGTYEQYF TGTGCCACCAGCAGAGAGGAGGGACAGGGGGTAGGGGGGACCTACGAGCAGTACTTC
TRBJ2-1 TRBV6-6 TRBD2 . CASSLAGAPYNEQFF TGTGCCAGCAGTCTAGCGGGGGCCCCCTACAATGAGCAGTTCTTC
TRBJ2-7 TRBV6-5 . . CASGTEESSYEQYF TGTGCCAGCGGTACGGAGGAGAGCTCCTACGAGCAGTACTTC
TRBJ2-7 TRBV10-3 . once CATLEGGEQYF TGTGCCACCTTGGAGGGTGGCGAGCAGTACTTC
TRBJ1-6 TRBV15 . . CATSRASSYNSPLHF TGTGCCACCAGCAGAGCTAGCTCCTATAATTCACCCCTCCACTTT
TRBJ1-4 TRBV18 . . CASSPRQSTNEKLFF TGTGCCAGCTCACCAAGACAATCAACTAATGAAAAACTGTTTTTT
TRBJ2-6 TRBV7-2 TRBD2 . CASSLMGGIGGANVLTF TGTGCCAGCAGCTTAATGGGAGGGATAGGTGGGGCCAACGTCCTGACTTTC
TRBJ1-2 TRBV29-1 TRBD1 . CSADADRGTGYTF TGCAGCGCTGACGCCGACAGGGGAACTGGCTACACCTTC
TRBJ1-2 TRBV27 TRBD1 . CASSTDRGFYGYTF TGTGCCAGCAGTACGGACAGGGGTTTCTATGGCTACACCTTC
TRBJ2-7 TRBV6-1 . . CASSGGTLGTASYEQYF TGTGCCAGCAGTGGGGGGACTCTCGGGACAGCCTCCTACGAGCAGTACTTC
TRBJ1-3 TRBV18 . . CASSPARPGSGNTIYF TGTGCCAGCTCACCCGCTCGACCCGGGAGCGGAAACACCATATATTTT
TRBJ2-2 TRBV7-8 . . CASSRGEGSTGELFF TGTGCCAGCAGTAGGGGGGAGGGAAGCACCGGGGAGCTGTTTTTT
TRBJ2-1 TRBV30 . . CAGGGGNEQFF TGTGCAGGGGGGGGAGGGAATGAGCAGTTCTTC
TRBJ2-7 TRBV28 TRBD1 . CASRGPPGGNEQYF TGTGCCAGCAGGGGACCCCCAGGGGGCAACGAGCAGTACTTC
TRBJ1-4 TRBV12-2 . . CASRLKRSNEKLFF TGTGCAAGTCGCTTAAAACGGAGTAATGAAAAACTGTTTTTT
TRBJ2-1 TRBV29-1 . . CSVEGGTRTSYNEQFF TGCAGCGTTGAAGGGGGCACGCGGACCTCCTACAATGAGCAGTTCTTC
TRBJ2-3 TRBV5-1 . few CASLRGGGTDTQYF TGCGCCAGCTTACGGGGCGGGGGCACAGATACGCAGTATTTT
TRBJ2-7 TRBV19 TRBD2 . CASSFGGGSYEQYF TGTGCCAGTAGCTTCGGGGGGGGCTCCTACGAGCAGTACTTC
TRBJ1-5 TRBV6-5 . . CASSFYRGNQPQHF TGTGCCAGCAGCTTCTATCGTGGCAATCAGCCCCAGCATTTT
TRBJ2-1 TRBV28 . once CASSFATRATTYNEQFF TGTGCCAGCAGTTTCGCAACTAGGGCAACAACCTACAATGAGCAGTTCTTC
TRBJ2-3 TRBV5-5 TRBD2 . CASSTGLAGGISSTDTQYF TGTGCCAGCAGCACGGGACTAGCGGGAGGGATATCTAGCACAGATACGCAGTATTTT
TRBJ1-5 TRBV18 TRBD1 . CASSRGSGGNNQPQHF TGTGCCAGCTCACGGGGTTCAGGGGGAAACAATCAGCCCCAGCATTTT
TRBJ2-7 TRBV13 . . CASSLSGSLSYEQYF TGTGCCAGCAGCTTGTCCGGTTCCCTCTCCTACGAGCAGTACTTC
TRBJ1-5 TRBV5-1 . . CASSLEGPHNQPQHF TGCGCCAGCAGCTTGGAGGGGCCCCACAATCAGCCCCAGCATTTT
TRBJ1-5 TRBV25-1 . many CASSVAGDIEPQHF TGTGCCAGCAGTGTGGCAGGCGACATAGAGCCCCAGCATTTT
TRBJ2-6 TRBV19 TRBD1 . CASTKGQGYSGANVLTF TGTGCCAGTACCAAGGGACAGGGGTACTCTGGGGCCAACGTCCTGACTTTC
TRBJ2-7 TRBV6-5 . . CASSYGQSYEQYF TGTGCCAGCAGTTACGGACAGTCCTACGAGCAGTACTTC
TRBJ2-5 TRBV5-1 . . CASSLLGEWGETQYF TGCGCCAGCAGCTTGCTAGGGGAATGGGGCGAGACCCAGTACTTC
TRBJ2-3 TRBV28 . . CASSRHEEDTQYF TGTGCCAGCAGTCGCCATGAGGAAGATACGCAGTATTTT
TRBJ2-7 TRBV6-6 . . CASTLGGFVNEQYF TGTGCCAGCACTCTAGGGGGTTTTGTGAACGAGCAGTACTTC
TRBJ2-3 TRBV29-1 . . CSVDRVSTDTQYF TGCAGCGTTGACAGGGTTTCCACAGATACGCAGTATTTT
TRBJ2-7 TRBV5-1 . once CASSLALASSEQYF TGCGCCAGCAGCTTGGCCTTGGCTAGCTCCGAGCAGTACTTC
TRBJ1-2 TRBV7-9 TRBD1 once CASSYSGTGKHGYTF TGTGCCAGCAGCTACTCCGGGACAGGGAAGCATGGCTACACCTTC
TRBJ1-2 TRBV20-1 . once CSAYDRNGYTF TGCAGTGCTTACGACAGAAATGGCTACACCTTC